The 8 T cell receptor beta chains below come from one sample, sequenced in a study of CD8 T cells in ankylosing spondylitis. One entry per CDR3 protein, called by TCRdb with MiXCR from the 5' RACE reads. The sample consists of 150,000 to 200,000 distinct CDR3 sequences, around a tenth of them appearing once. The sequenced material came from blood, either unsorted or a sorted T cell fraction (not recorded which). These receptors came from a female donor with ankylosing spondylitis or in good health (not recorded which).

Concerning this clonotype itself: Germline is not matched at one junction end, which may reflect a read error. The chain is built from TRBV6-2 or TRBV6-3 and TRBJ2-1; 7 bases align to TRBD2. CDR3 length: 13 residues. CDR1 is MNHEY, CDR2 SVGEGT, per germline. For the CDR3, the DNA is TGTGTCAGCGGGGCAGTGGCCTACAATGAGCAGTTCTTC. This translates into CVSGAVAYNEQFF.

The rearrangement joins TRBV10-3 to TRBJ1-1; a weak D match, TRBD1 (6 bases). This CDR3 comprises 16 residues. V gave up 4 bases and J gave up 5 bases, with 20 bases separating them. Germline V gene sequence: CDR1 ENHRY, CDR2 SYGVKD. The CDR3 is CAISGGGDTLETEAFF. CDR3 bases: TGTGCCATCAGTGGAGGGGGGGACACCCTTGAGACTGAAGCTTTCTTT.

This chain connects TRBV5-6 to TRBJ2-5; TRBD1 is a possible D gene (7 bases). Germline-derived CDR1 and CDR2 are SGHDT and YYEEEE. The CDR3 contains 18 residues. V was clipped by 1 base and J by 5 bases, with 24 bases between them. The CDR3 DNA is TGTGCCAGCAGCTTGTGGCCAGGGGGGAGAATGGGCTCGGAGACCCAGTACTTC. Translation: CASSLWPGGRMGSETQYF.

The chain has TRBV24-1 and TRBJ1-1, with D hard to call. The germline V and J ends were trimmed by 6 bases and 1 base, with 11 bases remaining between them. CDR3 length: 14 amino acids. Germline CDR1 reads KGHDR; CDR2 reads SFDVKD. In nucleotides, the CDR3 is TGTGCCACCAGTTCCTCGTGGGGGAACACTGAAGCTTTCTTT. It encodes CATSSSWGNTEAFF.

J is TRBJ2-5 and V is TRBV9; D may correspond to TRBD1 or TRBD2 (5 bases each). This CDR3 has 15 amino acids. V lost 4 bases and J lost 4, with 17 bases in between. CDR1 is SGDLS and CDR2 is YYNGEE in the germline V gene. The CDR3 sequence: CASSPWDGVGETQYF. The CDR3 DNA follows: TGTGCCAGCAGCCCATGGGACGGGGTAGGAGAGACCCAGTACTTC.

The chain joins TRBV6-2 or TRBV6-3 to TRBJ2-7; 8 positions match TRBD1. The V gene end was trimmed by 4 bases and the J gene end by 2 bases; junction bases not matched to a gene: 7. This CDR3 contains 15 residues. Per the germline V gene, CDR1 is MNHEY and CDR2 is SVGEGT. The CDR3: CASSSTGADPYEQYF. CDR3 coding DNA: TGTGCCAGCAGTTCGACAGGGGCAGACCCCTACGAGCAGTACTTC.

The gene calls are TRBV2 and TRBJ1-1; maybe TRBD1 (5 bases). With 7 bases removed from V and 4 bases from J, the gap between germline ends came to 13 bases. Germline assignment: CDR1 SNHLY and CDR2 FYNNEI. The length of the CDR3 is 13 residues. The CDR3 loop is CASTLGGSTEAFF. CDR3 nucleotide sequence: TGTGCCAGCACCTTGGGGGGGTCCACTGAAGCTTTCTTT.

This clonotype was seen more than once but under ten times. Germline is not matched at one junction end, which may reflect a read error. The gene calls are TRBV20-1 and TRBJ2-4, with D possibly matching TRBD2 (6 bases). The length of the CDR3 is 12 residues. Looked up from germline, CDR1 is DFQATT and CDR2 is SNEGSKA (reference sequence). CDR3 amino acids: CSALEGKNIQYF. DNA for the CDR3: TGCAGTGCCCTGGAGGGTAAAAATATTCAGTACTTC.